The entry below describes one T cell receptor (beta chain). PCR was performed using 60 Vbeta and 13 Jbeta primers. Assay: immunoSEQ multiplex PCR; the TCRdb copy retains only in-frame clones and omits some. The sample yields over 150,000 clones, 80% seen once. The V gene lost 9 bases and the J gene lost 3 bases, with 6 bases spanning the gap. The length of the CDR3 is 11 residues. From germline, CDR1 is LNHNV and CDR2 YYDKDF (reference sequence). The data were taken from a study of cytomegalovirus exposure and HLA in healthy donors. Sequences were obtained from PBMCs. This receptor was taken from a man aged 25-45 years in good health and CMV-seronegative. V gene TRBV15 combines with J gene TRBJ1-5; D is perhaps TRBD1 (5 bases). CDR3 amino acids: CATGVNQPQHF. The CDR3 DNA is TGTGCCACAGGGGTCAATCAGCCCCAGCATTTT. The whole variable domain, filled in from reference TRBV15 and TRBJ1-5, reads DAMVIQNPRYQVTQFGKPVTLSCSQTLNHNVMYWYQQKSSQAPKLLFHYYDKDFNNEADTPDNFQSRRPNTSFCFLDIRSPGLGDTAMYLCATGVNQPQHFGDGTRLSIL.